This T cell receptor beta chain was obtained from a study of T cells in Graves' hyperthyroidism and ophthalmopathy. Study findings and constraints: Stable hyperthyroidism was told apart from ophthalmopathy by a model built on 13 V-J features. Blood shared most expanded thyroid clonotypes above 0.001.

Germline loops: CDR1 SGHRS, CDR2 YFSETQ. The CDR3 is 12 residues long. The study excluded patients with uncontrolled infection, other autoimmune disease, pregnancy or lactation. Used for diagnoses were clinical symptoms, serum thyroxine and TRAb, thyroid ultrasound and orbital computed tomography. As regards this clonotype: Its specificity is unknown. One end of the junction does not line up with germline, which may come from a read error.

Amplified regions were TCR beta CDR3 sequences from RNA transcripts. First-round RT-PCR with HTBI primers amplified the TCR CDR3 region. A single record per CDR3 protein comes from TCRdb applying MiXCR to the multiplex PCR reads. The sample holds around 600,000 distinct CDR3 sequences, just under 45% seen once. Sequencing input: peripheral blood or thyroid tissue (not recorded which). This clonotype was sampled from an adult man with Graves' disease, either hyperthyroidism or ophthalmopathy (not recorded which). The chain recombines TRBV5-1 with TRBJ2-5; tentatively, D is TRBD1 (5 bases). CDR3: CATRVDQETQYF. The CDR3 DNA is TGTGCCACCAGGGTCGACCAAGAGACCCAGTACTTC.